These 3 T cell receptor beta chains originate from one sample sequenced in a study of shared clonotypes between healthy human individuals (dated by TCRdb to the early 2020s). CD8 naive samples consisted of CD45RO-negative cells that were positively selected for CCR7, yielding a CD45RA+CCR7+ population without TemRA cells. Library method: the immunoSEQ multiplex PCR assay. The immuneACCESS repertoire file appears here via TCRdb, limited to in-frame rearrangements. These files lack a portion of the clones; in checked studies, under half of the deficit traces to unresolved V genes, and the cause of the others is not known. The sample table holds about 2.1 million clones, of which 80% to 95% were seen once. Jointly, the top ten make up under 2% of the sample. Sequencing used naive CD8+ T cells from PBMCs. Interpreted using the paper, the cell subset or site label stands for: CD45RA+CCR7+. The origin of the receptors is a man aged 18 to 30 in good health. Some clones in this sample may be carry-over from other donors' samples.

This chain uses TRBV28 with TRBJ1-1; D might be TRBD1 (6 bases). The CDR3 has 14 residues. Germline CDR1 and CDR2: MDHEN and SYDVKM. V lost 6 bases and J 5 bases, leaving 16 bases between the germline ends. CDR3 DNA: TGTGCCAGCAGAAGTAAAACCAGGGGAACTGAAGCTTTCTTT. This gives the protein CASRSKTRGTEAFF.

This clone was recorded only once. V usage is TRBV4-1 and J usage is TRBJ2-2; 8 bases match TRBD2. This CDR3 contains 15 residues. Germline assignment: CDR1 MGHRA and CDR2 YSYEKL. Unmatched junction bases numbered 4, after V lost 1 base and J lost 6 bases. The CDR3 here is CASSQGTSSAGELFF. The DNA for the CDR3 is TGCGCCAGCAGCCAAGGGACTAGCAGCGCCGGGGAGCTGTTTTTT.

The CDR3, as DNA: TGTGCCATCACAGGACTAGCGGGAAACAATGAGCAGTTCTTC. It yields the protein CAITGLAGNNEQFF. The chain carries TRBV10-3 and TRBJ2-1; TRBD2 aligns across 12 bases. The V segment lost 7 bases and the J segment 5 bases; nucleotides outside the gene matches: 3. CDR1 is ENHRY, CDR2 SYGVKD, per germline. The CDR3 consists of 14 residues.